These 32 T cell receptor beta chains were sequenced from one sample in a study of cytomegalovirus exposure and HLA in healthy donors. The protocol was immunoSEQ multiplex PCR, while the TCRdb copy is restricted to in-frame clones and leaves out a portion. The sample records 130,000 or so clones, 80% to 90% being singletons. The sequenced sample consisted of PBMCs. Receptor source: a woman aged 18 to 35 in good health and CMV-seronegative.

The chain carries TRBV2 and TRBJ2-1; 7 bases align to TRBD2. CDR1 and CDR2 from the germline V gene are SNHLY and FYNNEI. After removal of 5 bases from V and 4 bases from J, the junction contained 8 bases not matched to a gene. The CDR3 has 15 amino acids. The CDR3: CASSPVGGSYNEQFF. CDR3 sequence (DNA): TGTGCCAGCAGTCCCGTGGGAGGGTCTTACAATGAGCAGTTCTTC.

The rearrangement links TRBV28 to TRBJ1-2; 8 nucleotides agree with TRBD1. The CDR3 length is 14 residues. CDR1 MDHEN and CDR2 SYDVKM come from the germline V gene. The V segment lost 6 bases and the J segment 8 bases; nucleotides outside the gene matches: 11. CDR3: CASRTPDRGKGYTF. The CDR3 DNA sequence: TGTGCCAGCAGAACCCCCGACAGGGGCAAGGGCTACACCTTC.

V usage is TRBV6-1 and J usage is TRBJ2-5; TRBD2 agrees at 10 bases. The V gene's germline CDR1 is MNHNS and CDR2 SASEGT. V was pared by 7 bases and J by 4 bases, with 9 bases of the junction left unmatched. The CDR3 is 15 residues long. The CDR3 region has the DNA TGTGCCAGCACGCAACTAGCGGGAAGCTTAGAGACCCAGTACTTC. It specifies CASTQLAGSLETQYF.

The gene calls are TRBV6-6 and TRBJ1-4; D remains ambiguous. Germline CDR1 and CDR2: MNHNY and SVGAGI (reference sequence). V lost 6 bases and J lost 5, with 13 bases in between. The CDR3 sequence is 14 residues long. CDR3 in DNA: TGTGCCAGCAGCCTACAGAGCTTAAATGAAAAACTGTTTTTT. Protein: CASSLQSLNEKLFF.

This chain uses TRBV14 with TRBJ1-4; 7 positions agree with TRBD1. With 1 base clipped from V and 4 bases from J, the junction kept 3 bases outside the gene matches. The CDR3 is 15 residues long. CDR1 is SGHDN, CDR2 FVKESK, per germline. CDR3 amino acids: CASSQGTGYNEKLFF. The CDR3 DNA reads TGTGCCAGCAGCCAAGGGACAGGTTATAATGAAAAACTGTTTTTT.

The chain combines TRBV6-1 with TRBJ1-1; D is possibly TRBD1 (5 bases). Trimming removed 6 bases at V and 0 bases at J, with 11 bases between. The CDR3 contains 14 residues. The germline V gene has CDR1 MNHNS and CDR2 SASEGT. This CDR3 reads CASRTGGLNTEAFF. CDR3 DNA: TGTGCCAGCAGAACGGGGGGATTGAACACTGAAGCTTTCTTT.

Details on this clone: Relative to the germline gene, one junction end is altered; a read error may explain this. The CDR3 bases are TGTGCCAGCAGCCACGGCGGGGGCTTTGATAATTCACCCCTCCACTTT. Its protein is CASSHGGGFDNSPLHF. The chain links TRBV4-1 to TRBJ1-6; the D gene is possibly TRBD1 (6 bases). The germline V gene encodes CDR1 MGHRA and CDR2 YSYEKL. CDR3 length equals 16 residues.

The rearrangement links TRBV7-2 to TRBJ2-4; 9 nucleotides line up with TRBD2. Germline values: CDR1 SGHTA, CDR2 FQGNSA. The CDR3 consists of 16 residues. Germline trimming cut 1 base from V and 3 bases from J; bases unmatched to any gene: 4. The chain's CDR3 is CASSLVAGEGKNIQYF. Written as DNA, the CDR3 is TGTGCCAGCAGCTTAGTAGCGGGAGAAGGCAAAAACATTCAGTACTTC.

The chain carries TRBV5-1 and TRBJ2-5; 13 bases are a match to TRBD2. V was pared by 4 bases and J by 5 bases, with 2 bases of the junction left unmatched. The length of the CDR3 is 14 residues. Germline CDR1 and CDR2: SGHRS and YFSETQ. The CDR3 nucleotides read TGCGCCAGCAGCGGGGGACTAGCGGGGGAGACCCAGTACTTC. The encoded protein is CASSGGLAGETQYF. The full variable domain, with the rest looked up from reference TRBV5-1 and TRBJ2-5, is KAGVTQTPRYLIKTRGQQVTLSCSPISGHRSVSWYQQTPGQGLQFLFEYFSETQRNKGNFPGRFSGRQFSNSRSEMNVSTLELGDSALYLCASSGGLAGETQYFGPGTRLLVL.

The rearrangement joins TRBV12-5 to TRBJ2-7; D not certain. The V end was cut by 2 bases, the J end by 3 bases, with 17 bases between. CDR3 length: 16 residues. Germline CDR1 LGHNT, CDR2 FRNRAP. The CDR3 nucleotides are TGTGCTAGTGGTTTGCCCCGCGCCGGAGTTGGCTACGAGCAGTACTTC. Protein sequence: CASGLPRAGVGYEQYF.

The V gene is TRBV19, the J gene TRBJ2-1, with 12 bases lining up with TRBD2. This CDR3 contains 15 residues. The V segment lost 5 bases and the J segment 7 bases; nucleotides outside the gene matches: 6. Germline CDR1 LNHDA, CDR2 SQIVND (reference sequence). The CDR3 spells CASSPRLAGVNEQFF. The CDR3 nucleotides are TGTGCCAGTAGTCCCCGACTAGCGGGAGTAAATGAGCAGTTCTTC.

This chain joins TRBV28 and TRBJ1-2; 10 bases fit TRBD1. The germline V gene encodes CDR1 MDHEN and CDR2 SYDVKM. With 6 bases clipped from V and 4 bases from J, the junction kept 2 bases outside the gene matches. This CDR3 has 13 amino acids. CDR3 nucleotide sequence: TGTGCCAGCAGAGGGACAGGGGTCTATGGCTACACCTTC. Its translation is CASRGTGVYGYTF.

V gene TRBV5-1 combines with J gene TRBJ2-3, with 7 bases identical to TRBD2. V lost 1 base and J lost 3; bases outside the gene matches: 14. The CDR3 totals 18 residues. Germline V CDR1 and CDR2: SGHRS, YFSETQ. The CDR3 sequence is CASSLPLSAGHGTDTQYF. CDR3 sequence (DNA): TGCGCCAGCAGCTTGCCCTTATCAGCGGGGCATGGTACAGATACGCAGTATTTT.

The chain combines TRBV28 with TRBJ2-1; 9 bases line up with TRBD2. V dropped 5 bases and J dropped 6; count of bases not matched to a gene: 11. Germline V lookup: CDR1 MDHEN, CDR2 SYDVKM. This CDR3 contains 16 residues. The CDR3 DNA reads TGTGCCAGCAGTCCGGAGGGACTAGCCGCTTCCAATGAGCAGTTCTTC. Encoded protein: CASSPEGLAASNEQFF. Together with reference TRBV28 and TRBJ2-1, the CDR3 gives the full variable domain: DVKVTQSSRYLVKRTGEKVFLECVQDMDHENMFWYRQDPGLGLRLIYFSYDVKMKEKGDIPEGYSVSREKKERFSLILESASTNQTSMYLCASSPEGLAASNEQFFGPGTRLTVL.

The V gene is TRBV11-2, the J gene TRBJ2-4, with 7 bases lining up with TRBD2. J was trimmed by 7 bases and V by 1 base; bases with no gene match: 4. Germline values: CDR1 SGHAT, CDR2 FQNNGV. The CDR3 covers 14 residues. This CDR3 reads CASSLGLAGNIQYF. In DNA form, the CDR3 reads TGTGCCAGCAGCTTAGGACTAGCCGGGAACATTCAGTACTTC. Full variable domain (remainder filled in from reference TRBV11-2 and TRBJ2-4): EAGVAQSPRYKIIEKRQSVAFWCNPISGHATLYWYQQILGQGPKLLIQFQNNGVVDDSQLPKDRFSAERLKGVDSTLKIQPAKLEDSAVYLCASSLGLAGNIQYFGAGTRLSVL.

This clone was recorded a few times. The chain combines TRBV5-6 with TRBJ1-5, with TRBD1 as a possible D gene (6 bases). Germline V CDR1 and CDR2: SGHDT, YYEEEE. This CDR3 is built from 17 residues. V lost 3 bases and J 4 bases, leaving 20 bases between the germline ends. CDR3 nucleotide sequence: TGTGCCAGCAGCTCAACAGGGAAGTATGCGAGAAATCAGCCCCAGCATTTT. This gives the protein CASSSTGKYARNQPQHF.

The chain links TRBV27 to TRBJ1-5, with D possibly TRBD1 on 6 matching bases. From germline, CDR1 is MNHEY and CDR2 SMNVEV (reference sequence). V lost 6 bases, J lost 4 bases, and 7 bases lay in between. The CDR3 sequence is 12 residues long. The CDR3 nucleotides are TGTGCCAGCAGAACAGGGAATCAGCCCCAGCATTTT. Protein: CASRTGNQPQHF.

The chain employs TRBV4-1 and TRBJ1-4; 10 positions match TRBD1. The CDR3 loop spans 17 amino acids. CDR1 and CDR2 from the germline V gene are MGHRA and YSYEKL. Trimming cost V 5 bases and J 0 bases; bases outside gene matches: 6. As DNA, the CDR3 is TGCGCCAGCAGCGAGGGACAGGGGATCACAACTAATGAAAAACTGTTTTTT. It encodes CASSEGQGITTNEKLFF.

This chain joins TRBV5-8 and TRBJ2-3; 7 bases are shared with TRBD1. Germline V lookup: CDR1 SGHTS, CDR2 YDEGEE. The CDR3 consists of 16 residues. V dropped 4 bases and J dropped 5; count of bases not matched to a gene: 13. The CDR3 DNA follows: TGTGCCAGCAGCAATCTCGACAGGGTCTTCGGAGATACGCAGTATTTT. Translation: CASSNLDRVFGDTQYF.

V and J are TRBV2 and TRBJ1-1; D unclear. Trimming took off 8 bases at V and 1 base at J, with 17 bases between the two ends. Germline CDR1 SNHLY, CDR2 FYNNEI. This CDR3 comprises 15 residues. CDR3 bases: TGTGCCAGCGGATGGTCGTCGGGAGGGAACACTGAAGCTTTCTTT. This sequence encodes CASGWSSGGNTEAFF.

The chain joins TRBV6-1 to TRBJ2-3; TRBD2 is a possible D gene (6 bases). The germline V gene encodes CDR1 MNHNS and CDR2 SASEGT. This CDR3 spans 18 amino acids. The V and J ends lost 2 bases and 0 bases respectively, with 18 bases between them. CDR3 in DNA: TGTGCCAGCAGTGAAAGGAGGTGGGCTAGCGCTAGCACAGATACGCAGTATTTT. Translation: CASSERRWASASTDTQYF.

The V gene is TRBV7-9, the J gene TRBJ1-3; TRBD1 aligns across 8 bases. The V segment lost 5 bases and the J segment 4 bases; nucleotides outside the gene matches: 10. Germline V gene sequence: CDR1 SEHNR, CDR2 FQNEAQ (reference sequence). The CDR3 is made up of 16 amino acids. CDR3 amino acids: CASSDRTGRAGNTIYF. In nucleotides, the CDR3 is TGTGCCAGCAGCGACCGGACAGGGAGGGCCGGAAACACCATATATTTT.

J is TRBJ2-7 and V is TRBV18, with 11 positions matching TRBD1. Unmatched junction bases numbered 15, after V lost 3 bases and J lost 2 bases. The CDR3 is made up of 19 amino acids. CDR1 KGHSH and CDR2 LQKENI come from the germline V gene. The CDR3 DNA reads as TGTGCCAGCTCACCCCCGCGGGGACAGGGGGGACTACTTGCCTACGAGCAGTACTTC. Its protein is CASSPPRGQGGLLAYEQYF.

The V gene is TRBV10-3, the J gene TRBJ2-1; the match to TRBD1 covers 8 bases. CDR3 length: 14 residues. V shed 6 bases and J 3 bases; nucleotides not matched to a gene: 4. Germline V gene data show CDR1 as ENHRY and CDR2 as SYGVKD. Written as DNA, the CDR3 is TGTGCCATCAGCCCCGGGACAGGCTACAATGAGCAGTTCTTC. Translating it yields CAISPGTGYNEQFF.

This clone was seen a single time. The chain couples TRBV7-8 to TRBJ2-4, with 9 nucleotides matching TRBD2. V was pared by 5 bases and J by 1 base, with 18 bases of the junction left unmatched. This CDR3 spans 20 amino acids. In germline, CDR1 is SGHVS, CDR2 FQNEAQ. CDR3 coding DNA: TGTGCCAGCAGCCCTCGGGTGGTGTCTAGCGGGGTGGATGCCAAAAACATTCAGTACTTC. Translated: CASSPRVVSSGVDAKNIQYF. The whole variable domain, filled in from reference TRBV7-8 and TRBJ2-4, reads GAGVSQSPRYKVAKRGQDVALRCDPISGHVSLFWYQQALGQGPEFLTYFQNEAQLDKSGLPSDRFFAERPEGSVSTLKIQRTQQEDSAVYLCASSPRVVSSGVDAKNIQYFGAGTRLSVL.

V and J are TRBV9 and TRBJ2-5; TRBD2 is a possible D gene (7 bases). This CDR3 region has 17 residues. Trimming removed 0 bases at V and 1 base at J, with 16 bases between. Per the germline V gene, CDR1 is SGDLS and CDR2 is YYNGEE. CDR3 amino acids: CASSVGFGGGPQETQYF. CDR3 coding DNA: TGTGCCAGCAGCGTAGGGTTTGGGGGGGGCCCCCAAGAGACCCAGTACTTC. Full variable domain (outside the CDR3, taken from reference TRBV9 and TRBJ2-5): DSGVTQTPKHLITATGQRVTLRCSPRSGDLSVYWYQQSLDQGLQFLIQYYNGEERAKGNILERFSAQQFPDLHSELNLSSLELGDSALYFCASSVGFGGGPQETQYFGPGTRLLVL.

This chain joins TRBV7-3 and TRBJ1-1; D gene unclear. Trimming left V 1 base short and J 6 bases short, with 9 bases between. Germline loops: CDR1 SGHTA, CDR2 FQGTGA. This CDR3 is 13 amino acids long. The CDR3 nucleotides are TGTGCCAGCAGCTTAAAGCCCGGAGCTGAAGCTTTCTTT. Protein product: CASSLKPGAEAFF.

The rearrangement uses TRBV6-5 and TRBJ2-7; D remains ambiguous. In germline, CDR1 is MNHEY, CDR2 SVGAGI. V shed 10 bases and J shed 4 bases, with 11 bases lying between them. This CDR3 spans 11 amino acids. The CDR3 bases are TGTGCCACCCAAAATACTTACGAGCAGTACTTC. This codes for CATQNTYEQYF.

The chain is built from TRBV7-3 and TRBJ2-1; D not resolved. Germline V gene sequence: CDR1 SGHTA, CDR2 FQGTGA. This CDR3 comprises 11 residues. Trimming pared 4 bases from V and 10 bases from J, leaving 8 bases between. The DNA for the CDR3 is TGTGCCAGCAGCTCCGCGGCAGAGCAGTTCTTC. Translated, it gives CASSSAAEQFF.

This chain links TRBV14 with TRBJ2-2; D remains ambiguous. V was cut by 3 bases and J by 0 bases, with 8 bases left in between. The CDR3 has 15 residues. Per germline, CDR1 SGHDN and CDR2 FVKESK. The DNA of the CDR3 is TGTGCCAGCAGCCAGCAGGCCCCGAACACCGGGGAGCTGTTTTTT. As protein: CASSQQAPNTGELFF.

The chain has TRBV2 and TRBJ1-1; no reliable D call. The germline V and J ends were trimmed by 4 bases and 2 bases, with 8 bases remaining between them. This CDR3 has 13 residues. Germline loops: CDR1 SNHLY, CDR2 FYNNEI. CDR3 coding DNA: TGTGCCAGCAGTGTACAGATAAACACTGAAGCTTTCTTT. As protein: CASSVQINTEAFF. The complete variable domain, with remaining parts taken from reference TRBV2 and TRBJ1-1, reads EPEVTQTPSHQVTQMGQEVILRCVPISNHLYFYWYRQILGQKVEFLVSFYNNEISEKSEIFDDQFSVERPDGSNFTLKIRSTKLEDSAMYFCASSVQINTEAFFGQGTRLTVV.

V usage is TRBV27 and J usage is TRBJ2-1, with D possibly being TRBD2 (6 bases). Germline V gene lookup returns CDR1 MNHEY and CDR2 SMNVEV (reference sequence). The CDR3 spans 17 residues. The V and J ends lost 3 bases and 6 bases respectively, with 21 bases between them. CDR3 residues: CASSFSRTGARSNEQFF. The CDR3 coding sequence is TGTGCCAGCAGTTTCTCACGTACGGGAGCTAGGAGCAATGAGCAGTTCTTC.